This T cell receptor (beta chain) was retrieved from a study of shared clonotypes between healthy human individuals. General observations from the study: Apart from blood, nothing was sampled; tissue repertoires likely differ.

A word on this clone: Antigen specificity is unknown.

V gave up 2 bases and J gave up 4 bases, with 5 bases separating them. CDR3 size: 12 residues. CDR1 and CDR2 from the germline V gene are SEHNR and FQNEAQ (reference sequence). Genomic DNA belonging to each subset was distributed in equal measure over several immunoSEQ plates. Using immunoSEQ multiplex PCR, the repertoire was profiled, and TCRdb retains in-frame clones only, with some absent. The sample lists roughly 490,000 clones, 60% to 85% seen once, with approximately 12% in the top ten. The study drew all its donors from Caucasian adults living in Nashville, Tennessee. The chain combines TRBV7-9 with TRBJ1-1; D is ambiguous. The sequenced material came from PBMCs. The sequence derives from a woman between 40 and 50 years old in good health. Some clones in this sample may be carry-over from other donors' samples. CDR3 sequence reads: CASSLWGTEAFF. The CDR3 nucleotides are TGTGCCAGCAGCTTATGGGGCACTGAAGCTTTCTTT.